Below, 25 T cell receptor beta chains from the same sample are listed, as sequenced in a study of blood T cell repertoires in COVID-19. Data came from immunoSEQ multiplex PCR; TCRdb stores just in-frame clones and leaves some out. The table lists about 170,000 clones, 85% of them singletons. Sequenced input: peripheral blood. These receptors were collected from a human donor with acute or convalescent COVID-19. The donor label of this sample is uncertain.

The chain combines TRBV15 with TRBJ1-5; 8 bases line up with TRBD1. Germline V gene sequence: CDR1 LNHNV, CDR2 YYDKDF (reference sequence). J lost 0 bases, V lost 6 bases, and 16 bases had no gene match. This CDR3 is built from 19 residues. The CDR3 nucleotides are TGTGCCACCAGAGGGGCCCAGCAGGGGGCGGTTCGTAGCAATCAGCCCCAGCATTTT. Translation: CATRGAQQGAVRSNQPQHF.

This chain uses TRBV5-1 with TRBJ1-6, with D possibly being TRBD1 (5 bases). CDR3 length equals 14 residues. The ends were cut back, 4 bases at V and 6 bases at J, with 11 bases in the middle. CDR1 is SGHRS, CDR2 YFSETQ, per germline. CDR3 sequence reads: CASSGGTVNSPLHF. The CDR3 coding sequence is TGCGCCAGCAGCGGAGGGACGGTTAATTCACCCCTCCACTTT.

The rearrangement uses TRBV6-1 and TRBJ2-7; D unresolved. The CDR3 covers 18 residues. Looked up from germline, CDR1 is MNHNS and CDR2 is SASEGT. V lost 4 bases and J 1 base, leaving 23 bases between the germline ends. This chain's CDR3 is CASSVPFGSLTASYEQYF. The CDR3 coding sequence is TGTGCCAGCAGTGTCCCCTTCGGGTCGTTGACGGCTTCCTACGAGCAGTACTTC.

V usage is TRBV7-3 and J usage is TRBJ2-3, with D possibly TRBD2 on 5 matching bases. From germline, CDR1 is SGHTA and CDR2 FQGTGA. Deletions cut 0 bases from V and 3 bases from J, with 10 bases between. This CDR3 has 15 residues. The CDR3 loop reads CASSLTLTRTDTQYF. For the CDR3, the DNA is TGTGCCAGCAGCTTAACGTTAACTAGAACAGATACGCAGTATTTT.

The chain carries TRBV19 and TRBJ1-2; 9 positions match TRBD1. J lost 7 bases, V lost 1 base, and 7 bases had no gene match. The CDR3 runs 15 residues. Germline loops: CDR1 LNHDA, CDR2 SQIVND (reference sequence). The CDR3 sequence is CASSIALPGQGGYTF. The CDR3 DNA sequence: TGTGCCAGTAGTATAGCTCTTCCGGGACAGGGTGGCTACACCTTC.

The chain's CDR3 is CASSVGVGGANEKLFF. DNA for the CDR3: TGTGCCAGCAGCGTAGGGGTAGGGGGCGCTAATGAAAAACTGTTTTTT. The gene calls are TRBV9 and TRBJ1-4; 7 nucleotides align to TRBD1. This CDR3 has 16 residues. Germline V CDR1 and CDR2: SGDLS, YYNGEE. The V segment lost 0 bases and the J segment 3 bases; nucleotides outside the gene matches: 5.

This clone showed up just once. The V and J genes are TRBV11-3 and TRBJ1-2, with D uncertain. The CDR3 has 15 amino acids. Germline assignment: CDR1 SGHNT and CDR2 YENEEA. The V end lost 5 bases, the J end lost 6 bases, and 19 bases lay between the germline ends. CDR3 residues: CASSQFGPAGDGYTF. The CDR3 DNA follows: TGTGCCAGCAGCCAATTTGGGCCCGCCGGCGATGGCTACACCTTC.

The rearrangement uses TRBV30 and TRBJ1-2; D is undetermined. The CDR3 contains 10 residues. Deletions cut 1 base from V and 8 bases from J, with 5 bases between. Germline CDR1 and CDR2: GTSNPN and SVGIG (reference sequence). CDR3 amino acids: CAWSGGGYTF. The CDR3 bases are TGTGCCTGGAGTGGAGGGGGCTACACCTTC. The entire variable domain, with the rest obtained from reference TRBV30 and TRBJ1-2, is as follows: SQTIHQWPATLVQPVGSPLSLECTVEGTSNPNLYWYRQAAGRGLQLLFYSVGIGQISSEVPQNLSASRPQDRQFILSSKKLLLSDSGFYLCAWSGGGYTFGSGTRLTVV.

The V and J genes are TRBV7-8 and TRBJ1-1; a weak D match, TRBD1 (6 bases). V was trimmed by 4 bases and J by 6 bases, leaving 18 bases between them. The CDR3 runs 15 residues. Germline V gives CDR1 SGHVS, CDR2 FQNEAQ. DNA of the CDR3: TGTGCCAGCAGCTCCCCTGGGTGGGGGCGGCCTGAAGCTTTCTTT. Its translation: CASSSPGWGRPEAFF.

DNA of the CDR3: TGCGCCAGCAGGAAACAGGGGGCTAATGAAAAACTGTTTTTT. It codes for CASRKQGANEKLFF. This sequence joins TRBV10-2 and TRBJ1-4, with 8 bases fitting TRBD1. J lost 3 bases, V lost 6 bases, and 3 bases had no gene match. CDR3 length: 14 amino acids. Per the germline V gene, CDR1 is WSHSY and CDR2 is SAAADI.

The chain combines TRBV5-1 with TRBJ1-1; the D is unclear. The germline gives CDR1 SGHRS, CDR2 YFSETQ. The CDR3 spans 15 residues. Deletions cut 0 bases from V and 2 bases from J, with 11 bases between. The CDR3, as DNA: TGCGCCAGCAGCTTGGGTGCGGGGAGAAACACTGAAGCTTTCTTT. This translates into CASSLGAGRNTEAFF.

The V and J genes are TRBV11-3 and TRBJ1-4; possible D gene TRBD1, 6 bases. The ends were cut back, 4 bases at V and 5 bases at J, with 11 bases in the middle. The CDR3 sequence is 14 residues long. Germline V gives CDR1 SGHNT, CDR2 YENEEA. CDR3 nucleotide sequence: TGTGCCAGCAGCTCCCAGGGGCTCAATGAAAAACTGTTTTTT. Amino acid sequence: CASSSQGLNEKLFF.

The J gene is TRBJ2-7, the V gene TRBV2; 10 bases agree with TRBD1. Per germline, CDR1 SNHLY and CDR2 FYNNEI. V lost 6 bases, J lost 2 bases, and 7 bases stayed unmatched. The CDR3 is 15 residues long. As DNA, the CDR3 is TGTGCCAGCAGGTACTCCGGGACAGGGGCCTACGAGCAGTACTTC. It translates to CASRYSGTGAYEQYF.

The chain joins TRBV5-5 to TRBJ1-4, with 12 positions matching TRBD1. The CDR3 covers 16 residues. CDR1 is SGHKS and CDR2 is YYEKEE in the germline V gene (reference sequence). V lost 0 bases and J lost 10; bases outside the gene matches: 7. The CDR3 protein is CASSLGGTGGPGKLFF. For the CDR3, the DNA is TGTGCCAGCAGCTTGGGAGGGACAGGGGGCCCGGGAAAACTGTTTTTT.

V gene TRBV7-9 combines with J gene TRBJ2-3; maybe TRBD2 (6 bases). The CDR3 sequence is 14 residues long. Germline V gives CDR1 SEHNR, CDR2 FQNEAQ (reference sequence). V was trimmed by 5 bases and J by 4 bases, leaving 13 bases between them. The CDR3 loop is CASSTRDSPDTQYF. For the CDR3, the DNA is TGTGCCAGCAGCACTCGGGACTCACCAGATACGCAGTATTTT.

The V and J genes are TRBV2 and TRBJ1-5; D perhaps matches TRBD1 (6 bases). CDR3 length equals 15 residues. With 6 bases removed from V and 0 bases from J, the gap between germline ends came to 12 bases. The germline V gene has CDR1 SNHLY and CDR2 FYNNEI. The CDR3 DNA is TGTGCCAGCAGACGACAGGACAATAGCAATCAGCCCCAGCATTTT. It translates to CASRRQDNSNQPQHF.

Remarks on this clone: At the DNA level, this CDR3 is encoded by other sequences in the same sample as well. The V gene is TRBV5-1, the J gene TRBJ2-7, with a tentative D call TRBD1 (6 bases). V was pared by 1 base and J by 6 bases, with 8 bases between. Germline loops: CDR1 SGHRS, CDR2 YFSETQ. The CDR3 loop spans 12 amino acids. The CDR3, as DNA: TGCGCCAGCAGCTTGCCAGGGGTCGAGCAGTACTTC. Translation gives CASSLPGVEQYF.

The chain uses TRBV5-8 and TRBJ2-7, with D unresolved. V lost 2 bases and J 0 bases, leaving 9 bases between the germline ends. Germline loops: CDR1 SGHTS, CDR2 YDEGEE. This CDR3 has 14 amino acids. The CDR3 is CASSFARSSYEQYF. In DNA form, the CDR3 reads TGTGCCAGCAGCTTTGCCCGGAGCTCCTACGAGCAGTACTTC.

In this sample, this clone turned up many times. The rearrangement joins TRBV7-9 to TRBJ1-5; tentative D call: TRBD1 (5 bases). Trimming shortened V by 1 base and J by 1 base, and 8 bases separated the two germline ends. Germline V CDR1 and CDR2: SEHNR, FQNEAQ (reference sequence). The CDR3 spans 15 residues. The CDR3 sequence is CASSLGRVSNQPQHF. CDR3 nucleotide sequence: TGTGCCAGCAGCTTAGGCAGGGTGAGCAATCAGCCCCAGCATTTT.

This chain joins TRBV30 and TRBJ1-1; D remains unclear. Looked up from germline, CDR1 is GTSNPN and CDR2 is SVGIG (reference sequence). Trimming removed 1 base at V and 5 bases at J, with 11 bases between. The CDR3 runs 13 residues. The CDR3 DNA reads TGTGCCTGGAGTGAGGACTCGCGGACTGAAGCTTTCTTT. Amino acid sequence: CAWSEDSRTEAFF.

This chain uses TRBV30 with TRBJ1-4; D is unclear. This CDR3 is built from 14 residues. Trimming took off 6 bases at V and 0 bases at J, with 11 bases between the two ends. Germline V gene data show CDR1 as GTSNPN and CDR2 as SVGIG (reference sequence). CDR3 loop: CACPDKTTNEKLFF. CDR3 DNA: TGTGCCTGCCCCGACAAGACAACTAATGAAAAACTGTTTTTT.

This rearrangement joins TRBV28 to TRBJ1-3, with a tentative D call TRBD1 (6 bases). V was trimmed by 3 bases and J by 0 bases, leaving 9 bases between them. Germline loops: CDR1 MDHEN, CDR2 SYDVKM. The length of the CDR3 is 15 residues. Here the CDR3 DNA reads TGTGCCAGCAGTTTCGGGACACCCTCTGGAAACACCATATATTTT. Protein sequence: CASSFGTPSGNTIYF.

The chain carries TRBV5-5 and TRBJ2-7, with a weak D call TRBD1 (5 bases). V lost 1 base, J lost 4 bases, and 12 bases lay in between. This CDR3 region has 14 residues. Germline CDR1 reads SGHKS; CDR2 reads YYEKEE (reference sequence). CDR3 protein: CASSLYGHSYEQYF. The CDR3 bases are TGTGCCAGCAGCTTGTACGGACACTCATACGAGCAGTACTTC.

The rearrangement links TRBV4-3 to TRBJ1-6; no clear D. V gave up 2 bases and J gave up 10 bases, with 15 bases separating them. The CDR3 sequence is 15 residues long. The germline CDR1 and CDR2 sequences are LGHNA and YSLEER. The CDR3 coding sequence is TGCGCCAGCAGCCAATCCGATTTGGGAGGGTCACCCCTCCACTTT. It is translated as CASSQSDLGGSPLHF.

The rearrangement uses TRBV14 and TRBJ2-5; TRBD1 matches at 9 bases. This CDR3 contains 18 residues. With V trimmed by 4 bases and J by 0 bases, 12 bases remained unmatched. Germline loops: CDR1 SGHDN, CDR2 FVKESK. Here the CDR3 reads CASSLLPPGTGYQETQYF. The DNA for the CDR3 is TGTGCCAGCAGCCTCCTCCCTCCCGGGACAGGGTACCAAGAGACCCAGTACTTC.